Following are 31 T cell receptor beta chains from one sample sequenced in a study of CXCR3-negative and CXCR3-positive naive CD8 T cells. General study findings and limits: Naive cells positive for CXCR3 carried more hydrophobic TRB CDR3s than CXCR3-negative ones.

Antigen specificity for these receptors is unknown. The libraries of TRB cDNA were constructed through 5' RACE using UMI labels. TCRdb reworked the 5' RACE reads into one entry per CDR3 protein, no DNA. This sample carries about 140,000 distinct CDR3 sequences, with 0.41% going to the ten biggest clones. Sequences were obtained from naive CXCR3+ CD8+ T cells from blood. Documented subset: CD45RO-CCR7+CD27+CD95- naive CD8+ T cells expressing CXCR3 (TNR3+). These receptors all come from a human donor in good health. Some clones in this sample may be carry-over from other donors' samples.

The V call is TRBV29-1, the J call TRBJ2-6; lacking DNA, the TRBD1 call made by TCRdb goes unchecked. This CDR3 has 19 residues. Germline assignment: CDR1 SQVTM and CDR2 ANQGSEA. The CDR3 protein is CSVSGTGGAKVSGANVLTF.

The rearrangement joins TRBV7-9 to TRBJ2-7; the D gene TCRdb calls, TRBD1, cannot be checked with no DNA. The CDR3 length is 15 residues. The V gene's germline CDR1 is SEHNR and CDR2 FQNEAQ (reference sequence). This CDR3 is CASSPTGQGKREQYF. The full variable domain, completed using reference TRBV7-9 and TRBJ2-7, is DTGVSQNPRHKITKRGQNVTFRCDPISEHNRLYWYRQTLGQGPEFLTYFQNEAQLEKSRLLSDRFSAERPKGSFSTLEIQRTEQGDSAMYLCASSPTGQGKREQYFGPGTRLTVT.

The genes are TRBV7-6 and TRBJ2-7. Per the germline V gene, CDR1 is SGHVS and CDR2 is FNYEAQ. The CDR3 is 12 amino acids. The CDR3 protein is CASSRSFSEQYF.

The rearrangement joins TRBV11-2 to TRBJ2-5; TCRdb gives TRBD2 as the D gene, but with no DNA this cannot be confirmed. The V gene's germline CDR1 is SGHAT and CDR2 FQNNGV. The CDR3 is made up of 13 amino acids. CDR3 protein: CASSFEGGGTQYF.

This sequence joins TRBV29-1 and TRBJ2-1; with no DNA, the TCRdb D assignment of TRBD2 cannot be verified. Per germline, CDR1 SQVTM and CDR2 ANQGSEA. The CDR3 is made up of 14 amino acids. The CDR3 here is CSSQTGGSYNEQFF.

The chain links TRBV15 to TRBJ2-3; TCRdb proposes TRBD2, but this gene call is untestable without DNA. CDR1 LNHNV and CDR2 YYDKDF come from the germline V gene (reference sequence). CDR3 length: 14 amino acids. The CDR3 loop is CATSRRVSLDTQYF.

J is TRBJ2-5 and V is TRBV5-1; TCRdb picks TRBD2, but there is no DNA to check that call. Germline V CDR1 and CDR2: SGHRS, YFSETQ. This CDR3 is built from 13 residues. CDR3 residues: CASSLGDWETQYF.

The rearrangement links TRBV19 to TRBJ2-3. CDR3 size: 13 residues. The germline V gene encodes CDR1 LNHDA and CDR2 SQIVND (reference sequence). The CDR3 sequence is CASSMAIADTQYF.

The chain joins TRBV9 to TRBJ2-3; absent DNA, TCRdb's TRBD1 call cannot be checked. The germline V gene encodes CDR1 SGDLS and CDR2 YYNGEE. The CDR3 contains 16 residues. CDR3 protein: CASSVGGGPSTDTQYF.

The rearrangement joins TRBV6-1 to TRBJ2-1; absent DNA, TCRdb's TRBD2 call cannot be checked. The CDR3 runs 17 residues. From germline, CDR1 is MNHNS and CDR2 SASEGT. This CDR3 is CASSTREWVGSYNEQFF.

The V call is TRBV29-1, the J call TRBJ1-2; the D gene TCRdb calls, TRBD1, cannot be checked with no DNA. Germline CDR1 is SQVTM and CDR2 is ANQGSEA. The CDR3 spans 14 residues. This chain's CDR3 is CSVEAGGKVYGYTF.

The CDR3 loop is CASSPDQGQGRRYEQYF. This chain joins TRBV14 and TRBJ2-7; TCRdb's D gene call, TRBD1, goes unchecked for lack of DNA. The germline gives CDR1 SGHDN, CDR2 FVKESK. CDR3 length: 17 amino acids.

V usage is TRBV6-6 and J usage is TRBJ2-7. Germline CDR1 and CDR2: MNHNY and SVGAGI (reference sequence). The CDR3 loop spans 12 amino acids. Here the CDR3 reads CASATASYEQYF.

This CDR3 reads CSARDRDRGLYEQYF. This sequence joins TRBV20-1 and TRBJ2-7; the TRBD1 assignment by TCRdb is unverifiable without DNA. This CDR3 has 15 amino acids. Germline values: CDR1 DFQATT, CDR2 SNEGSKA (reference sequence).

The chain has TRBV29-1 and TRBJ2-3; the D gene TCRdb calls, TRBD1, cannot be checked with no DNA. The CDR3 consists of 13 residues. Germline loops: CDR1 SQVTM, CDR2 ANQGSEA. CDR3 protein: CSVPDRGPDTQYF.

This chain connects TRBV14 to TRBJ1-2. The V gene's germline CDR1 is SGHDN and CDR2 FVKESK. The CDR3 consists of 13 residues. CDR3 loop: CASSRLLSSGYTF.

The rearrangement links TRBV7-2 to TRBJ1-5. CDR3 length: 16 amino acids. Germline V gene data show CDR1 as SGHTA and CDR2 as FQGNSA. CDR3 loop: CASSLFRVFSNQPQHF.

The chain combines TRBV6-1 with TRBJ2-1. The CDR3 is 15 residues long. Germline CDR1 MNHNS, CDR2 SASEGT. CDR3 protein: CASSSTRKSYNEQFF.

This chain links TRBV19 with TRBJ2-1; the TRBD1 assignment by TCRdb is unverifiable without DNA. The CDR3 runs to 15 residues. Germline loops: CDR1 LNHDA, CDR2 SQIVND (reference sequence). CDR3 residues: CASSIVGGGGNEQFF.

This sequence joins TRBV14 and TRBJ1-6; absent DNA, TCRdb's TRBD1 call cannot be checked. This CDR3 is built from 14 residues. The germline gives CDR1 SGHDN, CDR2 FVKESK. The CDR3: CASSPGHTNSPLHF.

The genes are TRBV20-1 and TRBJ1-2. Germline lookup yields CDR1 DFQATT and CDR2 SNEGSKA (reference sequence). The CDR3 loop spans 14 amino acids. CDR3 region: CSARDLTRSGGYTF.

This chain connects TRBV13 to TRBJ2-5; TCRdb's D gene call, TRBD1, goes unchecked for lack of DNA. The CDR3 has 15 amino acids. Germline CDR1 PRHDT, CDR2 FYEKMQ (reference sequence). The CDR3 reads CASVQRGGMQETQYF. The whole variable domain, remainder taken from reference TRBV13 and TRBJ2-5, is AAGVIQSPRHLIKEKRETATLKCYPIPRHDTVYWYQQGPGQDPQFLISFYEKMQSDKGSIPDRFSAQQFSDYHSELNMSSLELGDSALYFCASVQRGGMQETQYFGPGTRLLVL.

This rearrangement joins TRBV9 to TRBJ2-2; TCRdb's assignment of TRBD2 cannot be checked, as there is no DNA. Germline V gene lookup returns CDR1 SGDLS and CDR2 YYNGEE. The CDR3 has 16 residues. The CDR3 loop is CASSVEGRAPTGELFF.

This chain uses TRBV5-1 with TRBJ2-7; TCRdb designates TRBD1, a call that cannot be tested without DNA. The germline V gene has CDR1 SGHRS and CDR2 YFSETQ. The CDR3 is 15 residues long. The CDR3 is CASSLASGAPYEPYF.

J is TRBJ2-7 and V is TRBV7-9; TCRdb selects TRBD1, and the lack of DNA leaves this call unchecked. Germline CDR1 reads SEHNR; CDR2 reads FQNEAQ (reference sequence). The CDR3 sequence is 15 residues long. The CDR3 reads CASSFSQGGAYEQYF. The full variable domain, rest sourced from reference TRBV7-9 and TRBJ2-7, is DTGVSQNPRHKITKRGQNVTFRCDPISEHNRLYWYRQTLGQGPEFLTYFQNEAQLEKSRLLSDRFSAERPKGSFSTLEIQRTEQGDSAMYLCASSFSQGGAYEQYFGPGTRLTVT.

This chain links TRBV4-1 with TRBJ2-3; TCRdb's assignment of TRBD2 cannot be checked, as there is no DNA. This CDR3 is 15 amino acids long. Germline loops: CDR1 MGHRA, CDR2 YSYEKL. The CDR3 here is CASSQDASGADTQYF.

The CDR3 sequence: CASQIAGGYNEQFF. V is TRBV6-4 and J is TRBJ2-1; TCRdb indicates TRBD2, and absent DNA this call remains unverified. CDR3 length equals 14 residues. Germline CDR1 is MRHNA and CDR2 is SNTAGT.

The chain is built from TRBV4-1 and TRBJ2-5; the D call of TRBD2 rests on TCRdb alone, since no DNA is present to check it. The CDR3 is made up of 15 amino acids. Germline CDR1 MGHRA, CDR2 YSYEKL. The CDR3 reads CASSQVESAGETQYF.

This rearrangement joins TRBV10-3 to TRBJ1-1; TCRdb lists TRBD1, though no DNA is available to test this call. Germline V CDR1 and CDR2: ENHRY, SYGVKD. This CDR3 region has 15 residues. The CDR3 protein is CAISEPTLRVTEAFF.

The chain carries TRBV29-1 and TRBJ2-2. CDR3 length: 12 residues. CDR1 and CDR2 (germline): SQVTM, ANQGSEA. The CDR3 sequence is CSVLPETGELFF.

The chain joins TRBV12-3 or TRBV12-4 to TRBJ1-1; TCRdb's D call of TRBD1 is untestable without DNA. The CDR3 sequence is 15 residues long. The CDR3 protein is CASSLDRGGGTEAFF.